The 2 T cell receptor beta chains below come from one sample, sequenced in a study of blood T cell repertoires in COVID-19. Profiling relied on immunoSEQ multiplex PCR, and the TCRdb table lists in-frame clones only, not all of them. The sample lists about 140,000 clones; approximately 86% were seen once. Sequenced material: peripheral blood. The receptors stem from a woman in her sixties or seventies with acute or convalescent COVID-19.

The V and J genes are TRBV6-4 and TRBJ2-3, with 10 bases identical to TRBD2. The CDR3 loop spans 15 amino acids. Unmatched junction bases numbered 5, after V lost 2 bases and J lost 6 bases. Germline V lookup: CDR1 MRHNA, CDR2 SNTAGT. The CDR3 region is CASSDLSGGPDTQYF. DNA for the CDR3: TGTGCCAGCAGTGACCTTAGCGGGGGGCCGGATACGCAGTATTTT.

This sequence joins TRBV5-1 and TRBJ2-3, with D maybe TRBD2 (7 bases). Germline V gene sequence: CDR1 SGHRS, CDR2 YFSETQ. This CDR3 has 14 amino acids. Trimming pared 4 bases from V and 4 bases from J, leaving 13 bases between. The CDR3, as DNA: TGCGCCAGCAGCGTTACAGGGAGGGCAGATACGCAGTATTTT. It specifies CASSVTGRADTQYF.